Presented here are 3 T cell receptor beta chains from one specimen sequenced in a study of blood T cell repertoires in COVID-19. Repertoires were generated with immunoSEQ multiplex PCR, while TCRdb's copy carries only in-frame clones and drops some. In the table there are around 160,000 clones, around nine tenths of which are singletons. The sample was peripheral blood. These receptors originate from a human donor in a cohort sampled during active COVID-19.

The J gene is TRBJ2-7, the V gene TRBV2; TRBD2 agrees at 10 bases. Per the germline V gene, CDR1 is SNHLY and CDR2 is FYNNEI. The V gene end was trimmed by 6 bases and the J gene end by 0 bases; junction bases not matched to a gene: 11. This CDR3 spans 17 amino acids. The DNA of the CDR3 is TGTGCCAGCAGGGGGCTCGGACTAGCGGATCCCTCCTACGAGCAGTACTTC. Its translation: CASRGLGLADPSYEQYF.

V and J are TRBV20-1 and TRBJ1-2, with no clear D. The CDR3 covers 13 residues. The V gene lost 3 bases and the J gene lost 4 bases, with 12 bases spanning the gap. Germline V lookup: CDR1 DFQATT, CDR2 SNEGSKA (reference sequence). The chain's CDR3 is CSASYSGSYGYTF. DNA for the CDR3: TGCAGTGCTAGTTACTCAGGCAGCTATGGCTACACCTTC.

This clone was detected once. This chain joins TRBV6-5 and TRBJ2-5, with TRBD1 matching over 9 bases. The CDR3 runs to 14 residues. Germline CDR1 MNHEY, CDR2 SVGAGI. Trimming cost V 8 bases and J 5 bases; bases outside gene matches: 9. CDR3 loop: CASESQTGGETQYF. DNA of the CDR3: TGTGCCAGCGAGTCCCAGACAGGGGGGGAGACCCAGTACTTC.